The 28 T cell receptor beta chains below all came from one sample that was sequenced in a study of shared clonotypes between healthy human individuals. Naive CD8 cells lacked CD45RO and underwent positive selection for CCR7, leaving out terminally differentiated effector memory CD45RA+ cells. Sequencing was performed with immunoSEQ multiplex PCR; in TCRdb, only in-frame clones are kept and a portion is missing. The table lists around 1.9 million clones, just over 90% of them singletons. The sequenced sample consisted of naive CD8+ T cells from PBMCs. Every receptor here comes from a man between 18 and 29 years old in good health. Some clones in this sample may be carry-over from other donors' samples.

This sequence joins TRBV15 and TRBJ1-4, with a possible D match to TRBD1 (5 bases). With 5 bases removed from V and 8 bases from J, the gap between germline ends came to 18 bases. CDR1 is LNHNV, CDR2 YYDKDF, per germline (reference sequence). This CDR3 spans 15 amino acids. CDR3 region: CATSLGPTMVEKLFF. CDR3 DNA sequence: TGTGCCACCAGCCTGGGACCTACGATGGTGGAAAAACTGTTTTTT.

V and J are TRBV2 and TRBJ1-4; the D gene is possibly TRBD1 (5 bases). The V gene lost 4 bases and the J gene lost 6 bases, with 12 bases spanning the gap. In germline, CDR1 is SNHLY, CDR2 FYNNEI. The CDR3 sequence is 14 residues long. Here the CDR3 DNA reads TGTGCCAGCAGTGGGGATGGGGCCGATGAAAAACTGTTTTTT. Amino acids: CASSGDGADEKLFF.

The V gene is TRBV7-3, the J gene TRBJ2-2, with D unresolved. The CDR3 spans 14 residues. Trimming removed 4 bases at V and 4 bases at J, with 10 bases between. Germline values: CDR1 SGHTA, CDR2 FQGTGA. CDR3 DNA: TGTGCCAGCAGCTGGAGCCGGACCACCGGGGAGCTGTTTTTT. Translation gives CASSWSRTTGELFF.

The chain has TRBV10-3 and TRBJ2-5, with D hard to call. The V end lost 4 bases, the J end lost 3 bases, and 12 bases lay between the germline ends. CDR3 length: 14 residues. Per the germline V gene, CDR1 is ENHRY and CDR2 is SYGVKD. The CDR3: CAISADVLKETQYF. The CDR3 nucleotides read TGTGCCATCAGTGCCGATGTTCTCAAAGAGACCCAGTACTTC.

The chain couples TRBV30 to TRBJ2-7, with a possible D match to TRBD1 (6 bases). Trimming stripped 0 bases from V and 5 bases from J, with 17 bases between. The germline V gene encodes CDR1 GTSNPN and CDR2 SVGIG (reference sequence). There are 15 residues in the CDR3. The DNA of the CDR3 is TGTGCCTGGAGTGTACCCACAGGGAGCTATGACGAGCAGTACTTC. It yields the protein CAWSVPTGSYDEQYF.

CDR3 DNA sequence: TGTGCCAGCAGTGACCTTCTATCCCCTAACTATGGCTACACCTTC. It encodes CASSDLLSPNYGYTF. The rearrangement links TRBV28 to TRBJ1-2; D not resolved. The CDR3 contains 15 residues. CDR1 MDHEN and CDR2 SYDVKM come from the germline V gene. V was shortened by 5 bases and J by 0 bases, with 13 bases between the two germline ends.

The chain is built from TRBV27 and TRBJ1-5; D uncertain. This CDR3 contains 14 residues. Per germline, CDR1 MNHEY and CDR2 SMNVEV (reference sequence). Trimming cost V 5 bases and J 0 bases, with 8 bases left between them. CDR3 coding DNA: TGTGCCAGCAGTATAACCTATAGCAATCAGCCCCAGCATTTT. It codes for CASSITYSNQPQHF.

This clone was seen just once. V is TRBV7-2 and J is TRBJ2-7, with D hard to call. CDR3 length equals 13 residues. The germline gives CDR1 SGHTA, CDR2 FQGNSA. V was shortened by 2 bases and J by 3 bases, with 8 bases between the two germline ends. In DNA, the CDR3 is TGTGCCAGCAGCTTAAGTCAATTCTACGAGCAGTACTTC. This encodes CASSLSQFYEQYF.

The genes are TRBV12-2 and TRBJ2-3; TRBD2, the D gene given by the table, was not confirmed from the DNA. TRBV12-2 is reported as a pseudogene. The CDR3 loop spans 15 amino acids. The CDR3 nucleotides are TGTGCAAGTCGGCAACAGCGGGAGGGACCCAATACGCAGTATTTT. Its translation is CASRQQREGPNTQYF.

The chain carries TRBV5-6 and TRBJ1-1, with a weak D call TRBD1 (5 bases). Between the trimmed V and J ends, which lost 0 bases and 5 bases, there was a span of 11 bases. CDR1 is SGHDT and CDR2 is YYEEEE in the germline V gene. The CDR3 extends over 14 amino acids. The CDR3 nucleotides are TGTGCCAGCAGCTTGGGACAGTGGGGGACTGAAGCTTTCTTT. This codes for CASSLGQWGTEAFF.

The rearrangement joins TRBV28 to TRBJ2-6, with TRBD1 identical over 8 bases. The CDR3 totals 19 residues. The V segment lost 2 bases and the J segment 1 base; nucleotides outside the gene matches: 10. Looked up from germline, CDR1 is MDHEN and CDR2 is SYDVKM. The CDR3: CASSLPFGQGQSGANVLTF. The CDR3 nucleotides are TGTGCCAGCAGTTTACCCTTCGGACAGGGTCAATCTGGGGCCAACGTCCTGACTTTC.

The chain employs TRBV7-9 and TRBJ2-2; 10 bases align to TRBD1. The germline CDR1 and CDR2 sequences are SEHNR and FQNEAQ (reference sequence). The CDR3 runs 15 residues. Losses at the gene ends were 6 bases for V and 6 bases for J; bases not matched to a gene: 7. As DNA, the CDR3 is TGTGCCAGCAGTCGACAGGGGGCGGATCCCGGGGAGCTGTTTTTT. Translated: CASSRQGADPGELFF. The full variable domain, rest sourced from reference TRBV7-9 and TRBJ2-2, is DTGVSQNPRHKITKRGQNVTFRCDPISEHNRLYWYRQTLGQGPEFLTYFQNEAQLEKSRLLSDRFSAERPKGSFSTLEIQRTEQGDSAMYLCASSRQGADPGELFFGEGSRLTVL.

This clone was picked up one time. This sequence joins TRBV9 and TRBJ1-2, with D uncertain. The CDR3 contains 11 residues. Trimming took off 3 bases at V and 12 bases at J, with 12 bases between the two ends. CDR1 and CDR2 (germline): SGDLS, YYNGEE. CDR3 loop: CASSGETVHTF. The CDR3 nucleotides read TGTGCCAGCAGCGGAGAAACGGTCCACACCTTC.

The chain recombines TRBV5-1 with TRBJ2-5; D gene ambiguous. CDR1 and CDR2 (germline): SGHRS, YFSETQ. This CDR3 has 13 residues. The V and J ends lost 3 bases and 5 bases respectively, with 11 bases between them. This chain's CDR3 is CASSSRGPETQYF. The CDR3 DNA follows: TGCGCCAGCAGCTCTCGTGGCCCCGAGACCCAGTACTTC.

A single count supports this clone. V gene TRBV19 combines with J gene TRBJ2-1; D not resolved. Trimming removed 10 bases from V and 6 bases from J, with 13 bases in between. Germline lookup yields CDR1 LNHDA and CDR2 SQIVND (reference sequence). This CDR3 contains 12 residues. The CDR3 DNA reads TGTGCCACGAGACCATCAGTCAATGAGCAGTTCTTC. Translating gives CATRPSVNEQFF.

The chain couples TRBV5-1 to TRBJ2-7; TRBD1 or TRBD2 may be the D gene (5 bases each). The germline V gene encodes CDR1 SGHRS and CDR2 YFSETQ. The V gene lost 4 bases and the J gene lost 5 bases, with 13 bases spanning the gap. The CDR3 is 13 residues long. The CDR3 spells CASSRGRGDEQYF. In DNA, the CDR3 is TGCGCCAGCAGCCGGGGACGGGGAGACGAGCAGTACTTC.

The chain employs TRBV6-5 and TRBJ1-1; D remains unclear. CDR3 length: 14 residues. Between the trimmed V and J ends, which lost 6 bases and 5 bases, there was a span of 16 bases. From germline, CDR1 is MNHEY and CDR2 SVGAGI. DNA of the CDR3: TGTGCCAGCAGCCCCGTGAGGACGGGTACTGAAGCTTTCTTT. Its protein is CASSPVRTGTEAFF.

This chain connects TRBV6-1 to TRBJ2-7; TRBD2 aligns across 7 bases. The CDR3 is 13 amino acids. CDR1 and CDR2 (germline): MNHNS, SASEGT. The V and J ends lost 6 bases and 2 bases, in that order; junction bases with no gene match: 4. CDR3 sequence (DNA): TGTGCCAGCAGGGCTAGCGGAGCCTACGAGCAGTACTTC. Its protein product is CASRASGAYEQYF.

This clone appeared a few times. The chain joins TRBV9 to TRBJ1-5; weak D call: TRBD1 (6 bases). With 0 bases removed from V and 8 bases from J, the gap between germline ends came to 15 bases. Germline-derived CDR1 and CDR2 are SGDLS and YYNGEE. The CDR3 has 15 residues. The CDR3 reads CASSVGYRDGEPQHF. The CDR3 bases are TGTGCCAGCAGCGTAGGTTACAGGGATGGGGAGCCCCAGCATTTT.

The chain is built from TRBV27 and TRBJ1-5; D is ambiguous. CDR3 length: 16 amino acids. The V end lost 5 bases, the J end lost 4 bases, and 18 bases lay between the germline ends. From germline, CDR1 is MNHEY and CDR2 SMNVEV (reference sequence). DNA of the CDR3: TGTGCCAGCAGTCCCGCCCGGAGGATGGGAAATCAGCCCCAGCATTTT. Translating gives CASSPARRMGNQPQHF.

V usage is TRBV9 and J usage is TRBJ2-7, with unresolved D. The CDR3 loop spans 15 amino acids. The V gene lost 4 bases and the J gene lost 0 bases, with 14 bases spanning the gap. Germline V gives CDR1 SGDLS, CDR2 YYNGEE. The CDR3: CASSPGDLPSYEQYF. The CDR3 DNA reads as TGTGCCAGCAGCCCCGGCGATTTGCCCTCCTACGAGCAGTACTTC.

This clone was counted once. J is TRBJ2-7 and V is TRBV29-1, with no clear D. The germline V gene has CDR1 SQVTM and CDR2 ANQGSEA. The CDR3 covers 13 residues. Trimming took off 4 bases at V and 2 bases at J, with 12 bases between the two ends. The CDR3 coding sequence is TGCAGCGTTGTGGTCGGTAGGCCCTACGAGCAGTACTTC. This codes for CSVVVGRPYEQYF.

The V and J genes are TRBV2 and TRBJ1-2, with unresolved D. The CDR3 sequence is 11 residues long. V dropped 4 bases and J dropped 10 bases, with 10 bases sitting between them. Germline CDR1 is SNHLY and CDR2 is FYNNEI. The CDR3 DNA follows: TGTGCCAGCAGTGGACTACCTGACTACACCTTC. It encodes CASSGLPDYTF.

In DNA form, the CDR3 reads TGTGCCAGCAGTCGGACACGGATGAGGTACGAGCAGTACTTC. It encodes CASSRTRMRYEQYF. The chain links TRBV28 to TRBJ2-7, with D perhaps matching TRBD1 (5 bases). Looked up from germline, CDR1 is MDHEN and CDR2 is SYDVKM. Between the trimmed V and J ends, which lost 5 bases and 4 bases, there was a span of 15 bases. The CDR3 covers 14 residues.

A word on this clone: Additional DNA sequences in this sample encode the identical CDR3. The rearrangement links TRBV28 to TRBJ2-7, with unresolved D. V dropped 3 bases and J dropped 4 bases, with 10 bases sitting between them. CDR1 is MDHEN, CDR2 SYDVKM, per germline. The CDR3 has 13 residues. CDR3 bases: TGTGCCAGCAGTTTTGGCCAGCCTTACGAGCAGTACTTC. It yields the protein CASSFGQPYEQYF.

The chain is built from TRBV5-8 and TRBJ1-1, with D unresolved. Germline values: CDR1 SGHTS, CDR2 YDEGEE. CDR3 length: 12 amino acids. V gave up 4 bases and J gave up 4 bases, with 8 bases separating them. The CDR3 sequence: CASSPRGTEAFF. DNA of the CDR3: TGTGCCAGCAGCCCGCGGGGCACTGAAGCTTTCTTT.

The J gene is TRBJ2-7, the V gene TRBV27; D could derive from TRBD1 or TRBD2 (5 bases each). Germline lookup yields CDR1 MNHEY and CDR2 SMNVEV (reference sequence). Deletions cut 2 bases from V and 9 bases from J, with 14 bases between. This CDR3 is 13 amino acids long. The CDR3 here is CASSLKLGQAQYF. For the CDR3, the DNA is TGTGCCAGCAGTTTAAAACTAGGACAAGCGCAGTACTTC.

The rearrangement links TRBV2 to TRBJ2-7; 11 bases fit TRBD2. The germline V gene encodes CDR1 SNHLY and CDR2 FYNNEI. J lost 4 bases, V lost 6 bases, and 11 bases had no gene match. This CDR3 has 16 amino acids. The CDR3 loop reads CASSPKLAGVPYEQYF. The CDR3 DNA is TGTGCCAGCAGCCCCAAACTAGCGGGAGTGCCATACGAGCAGTACTTC.